The 13 T cell receptor beta chains reported below all come from one sample, sequenced in a study of post-analysis software for immune sequencing data. Study results and caveats: Relative to controls, patients had about 5 TRBV segments at higher frequency, with TRBV5-6, TRBV5-1 and TRBV20-1 among these.

The antigens of these receptors remain unknown. Unique molecular identifiers were carried by the TCR beta cDNA libraries. TCRdb independently ran MiXCR on the PCR reads; one entry per CDR3 protein. The repertoire holds 740,000 or so distinct CDR3 sequences, with 53% as singletons. The sequencing sample was made of blood. The receptors shown here come from a girl aged 5-17 years with multiple sclerosis.

This rearrangement joins TRBV12-3 or TRBV12-4 to TRBJ2-4; maybe TRBD2 (5 bases). Trimming cost V 10 bases and J 4 bases, with 17 bases left between them. The CDR3 runs 14 residues. CDR3 in amino acids: CATSVLGGKNIQYF. The CDR3 bases are TGTGCCACCTCAGTGCTTGGCGGGAAAAACATTCAGTACTTC.

This clonotype occurred once. The chain combines TRBV7-2 with TRBJ2-1; D may match TRBD1 or TRBD2 (5 bases each). Germline CDR1 reads SGHTA; CDR2 reads FQGNSA. There are 13 residues in the CDR3. Trimming left V 4 bases short and J 9 bases short, with 13 bases between. CDR3: CASSSEGRGEQFF. CDR3 in DNA: TGTGCCAGCAGCTCCGAGGGGCGAGGTGAGCAGTTCTTC. Filled out from reference TRBV7-2 and TRBJ2-1, the complete variable domain reads GAGVSQSPSNKVTEKGKDVELRCDPISGHTALYWYRQSLGQGLEFLIYFQGNSAPDKSGLPSDRFSAERTGGSVSTLTIQRTQQEDSAVYLCASSSEGRGEQFFGPGTRLTVL.

The rearrangement joins TRBV5-1 to TRBJ2-1; a possible D gene is TRBD2 (7 bases). The CDR3 extends over 14 amino acids. V lost 4 bases and J lost 7, with 15 bases in between. Germline V gives CDR1 SGHRS, CDR2 YFSETQ. The CDR3 spells CASSPVGGLNEQFF. DNA of the CDR3: TGCGCCAGCAGCCCCGTCGGGGGGCTGAATGAGCAGTTCTTC.

This clonotype was counted a few times. The rearrangement joins TRBV12-5 to TRBJ2-7, with 10 bases that match TRBD2. V was clipped by 1 base and J by 2 bases; unmatched bases: 2. Germline loops: CDR1 LGHNT, CDR2 FRNRAP. CDR3 length: 15 amino acids. DNA of the CDR3: TGTGCTAGTGGTTTGGGACTAGCGGGTCCCTACGAGCAGTACTTC. Residues: CASGLGLAGPYEQYF.

V usage is TRBV20-1 and J usage is TRBJ2-7; the D gene could be TRBD1 or TRBD2 (6 bases each). The end of the DNA is better explained by TRBJ2-5, so the J call may be wrong. CDR3 length equals 14 residues. CDR1 is DFQATT and CDR2 is SNEGSKA in the germline V gene (reference sequence). The CDR3 here is CSARSGGLGETQYF. In DNA form, the CDR3 reads TGCAGTGCTAGATCTGGGGGGCTGGGAGAGACCCAGTACTTC.

The J gene is TRBJ2-5, the V gene TRBV6-1; TRBD1 agrees at 8 bases. The CDR3 has 14 amino acids. Trimming took 4 bases from V and 4 from J; bases not matched to a gene: 5. Germline assignment: CDR1 MNHNS and CDR2 SASEGT. The DNA for the CDR3 is TGTGCCAGCAGTGCCTTACAGGGGGTAGAGACCCAGTACTTC. Its translation: CASSALQGVETQYF.

The chain carries TRBV6-1 and TRBJ2-3; D is unresolved. CDR3 size: 16 residues. Germline-derived CDR1 and CDR2 are MNHNS and SASEGT. Deletions cut 5 bases from V and 2 bases from J, with 17 bases between. The CDR3 region is CASSPQRATATDTQYF. Written as DNA, the CDR3 is TGTGCCAGCAGTCCCCAAAGGGCTACAGCCACAGATACGCAGTATTTT.

The chain has TRBV20-1 and TRBJ1-6; no reliable D call. Germline CDR1 and CDR2: DFQATT and SNEGSKA (reference sequence). V lost 3 bases to trimming and J lost 0 bases, with 3 bases between them. This CDR3 is 13 amino acids long. This CDR3 is CSASDSYNSPLHF. The CDR3 DNA reads as TGCAGTGCTAGTGACTCCTATAATTCACCCCTCCACTTT.

V gene TRBV5-1 combines with J gene TRBJ1-2; D gene unclear. The germline CDR1 and CDR2 sequences are SGHRS and YFSETQ. The length of the CDR3 is 11 residues. V was pared by 5 bases and J by 4 bases, with 6 bases between. The DNA for the CDR3 is TGCGCCAGCAGGAGTGGCTATGGCTACACCTTC. Amino acid sequence: CASRSGYGYTF. The full variable domain, with the rest looked up from reference TRBV5-1 and TRBJ1-2, is KAGVTQTPRYLIKTRGQQVTLSCSPISGHRSVSWYQQTPGQGLQFLFEYFSETQRNKGNFPGRFSGRQFSNSRSEMNVSTLELGDSALYLCASRSGYGYTFGSGTRLTVV.

The rearrangement links TRBV20-1 to TRBJ2-7, with D perhaps TRBD1 or TRBD2 (5 bases each). Matching the DNA end better, TRBJ2-5 makes the J call doubtful. There are 14 residues in the CDR3. The germline V gene has CDR1 DFQATT and CDR2 SNEGSKA (reference sequence). This CDR3 reads CSASRDAGSGTQYF. CDR3 in DNA: TGCAGTGCGAGCCGGGACGCCGGATCGGGGACCCAGTACTTC.

This chain uses TRBV6-5 with TRBJ2-3, with 7 bases aligning to TRBD2. This CDR3 comprises 16 residues. In germline, CDR1 is MNHEY, CDR2 SVGAGI. Trimming took 2 bases from V and 4 from J; bases not matched to a gene: 9. The CDR3: CASSYGAGEVADTQYF. As DNA, the CDR3 is TGTGCCAGCAGTTACGGGGCGGGAGAGGTGGCAGATACGCAGTATTTT.

V and J are TRBV5-1 and TRBJ2-5; the match to TRBD1 covers 9 bases. V lost 4 bases, J lost 4 bases, and 5 bases stayed unmatched. The CDR3 is 14 amino acids. Germline-derived CDR1 and CDR2 are SGHRS and YFSETQ. CDR3 nucleotide sequence: TGCGCCAGCAGCAGCAGACAGGGGGGAGAGACCCAGTACTTC. Its protein is CASSSRQGGETQYF.

The genes are TRBV6-5 and TRBJ1-1; D perhaps matches TRBD1 (6 bases). Between the trimmed V and J ends, which lost 6 bases and 1 base, there was a span of 18 bases. Germline assignment: CDR1 MNHEY and CDR2 SVGAGI. The CDR3 has 16 residues. Here the CDR3 reads CASRRQTGPRNTEAFF. The CDR3 DNA is TGTGCCAGCAGACGCCAGACAGGACCGCGGAACACTGAAGCTTTCTTT.